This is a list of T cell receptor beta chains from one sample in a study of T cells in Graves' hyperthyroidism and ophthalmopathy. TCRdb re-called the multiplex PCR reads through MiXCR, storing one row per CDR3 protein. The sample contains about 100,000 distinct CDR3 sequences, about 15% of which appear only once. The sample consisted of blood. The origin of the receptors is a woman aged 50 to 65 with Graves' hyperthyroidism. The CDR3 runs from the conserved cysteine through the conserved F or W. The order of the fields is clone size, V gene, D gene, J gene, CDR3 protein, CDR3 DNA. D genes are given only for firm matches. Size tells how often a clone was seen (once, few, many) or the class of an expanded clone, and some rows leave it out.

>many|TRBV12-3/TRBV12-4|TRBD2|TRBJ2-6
CASSFLLAGGSGANVLTF
TGTGCCAGCAGTTTCTTACTAGCGGGTGGCTCTGGGGCCAACGTCCTGACTTTC
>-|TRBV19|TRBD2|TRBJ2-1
CASSIVASGSYNEQFF
TGTGCCAGTAGTATAGTGGCTAGCGGGTCATACAATGAGCAGTTCTTC
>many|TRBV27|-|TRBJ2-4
CASSFRGVGQNIQYF
TGTGCCAGCAGTTTTAGGGGGGTCGGCCAAAACATTCAGTACTTC
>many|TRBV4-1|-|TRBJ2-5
CASSHTGLKTQYF
TGCGCCAGCAGCCACACAGGGTTGAAGACCCAGTACTTC
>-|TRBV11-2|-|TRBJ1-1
CASSLSGAPVTEAFF
TGTGCCAGCAGCTTATCAGGGGCCCCTGTCACTGAAGCTTTCTTT
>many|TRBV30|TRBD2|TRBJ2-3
CAWRAAGLAGADTQYF
TGTGCCTGGAGAGCTGCTGGACTAGCGGGAGCAGATACGCAGTATTTT
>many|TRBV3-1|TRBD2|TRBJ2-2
CASSPGMSGSSNTGELFF
TGTGCCAGCAGCCCCGGTATGAGCGGGAGCTCGAACACCGGGGAGCTGTTTTTT
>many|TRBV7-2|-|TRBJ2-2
CASSLAGDRTGELFF
TGTGCCAGCAGCTTAGCGGGAGACCGCACCGGGGAGCTGTTTTTT
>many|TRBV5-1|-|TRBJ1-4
CASSLGSGLNEKLFF
TGCGCCAGCAGCTTGGGTTCAGGGCTGAATGAAAAACTGTTTTTT
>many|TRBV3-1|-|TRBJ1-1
CASSHFGVQTEAFF
TGTGCCAGCAGCCACTTCGGGGTTCAGACTGAAGCTTTCTTT
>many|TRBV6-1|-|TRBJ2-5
CASSLNGGETQYF
TGTGCCAGCAGCCTAAATGGGGGGGAGACCCAGTACTTC
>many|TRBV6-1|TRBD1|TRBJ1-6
CASRGTVDSPLHF
TGTGCCAGCAGGGGGACAGTTGATTCACCCCTCCACTTT
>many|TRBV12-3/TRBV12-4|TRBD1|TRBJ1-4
CASSWTGNEKLFF
TGTGCCAGCAGTTGGACAGGGAACGAAAAACTGTTTTTT
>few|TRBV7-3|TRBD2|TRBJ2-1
CASSLSAGGTYNEQFF
TGTGCCAGCAGCTTATCCGCGGGAGGCACCTACAATGAGCAGTTCTTC
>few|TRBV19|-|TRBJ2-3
CASSIGGLADTQYF
TGTGCCAGTAGTATCGGGGGGCTGGCAGATACGCAGTATTTT
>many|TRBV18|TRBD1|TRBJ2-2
CASSYYRGIDTGELFF
TGTGCCAGCTCATACTACAGGGGTATTGACACCGGGGAGCTGTTTTTT
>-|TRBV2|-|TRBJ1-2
CASRASPYGYTF
TGTGCCAGCAGGGCCTCCCCCTATGGCTACACCTTC
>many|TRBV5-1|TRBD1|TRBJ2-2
CASSHDRGLNTGELFF
TGCGCCAGCAGCCATGACAGGGGGCTTAACACCGGGGAGCTGTTTTTT
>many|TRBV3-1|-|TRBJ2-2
CASSQEGITGELFF
TGTGCCAGCAGCCAAGAGGGAATCACCGGGGAGCTGTTTTTT
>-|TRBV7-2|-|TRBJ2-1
CASSLAQPAQGEQFF
TGTGCCAGCAGCTTAGCGCAACCGGCTCAGGGGGAGCAGTTCTTC
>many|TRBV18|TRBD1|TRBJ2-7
CASSPSEGANFYEQYF
TGTGCCAGCTCACCATCCGAGGGGGCGAATTTCTACGAGCAGTACTTC
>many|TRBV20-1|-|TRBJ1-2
CSARDISNYGYTF
TGCAGTGCTAGAGATATCTCAAACTATGGCTACACCTTC
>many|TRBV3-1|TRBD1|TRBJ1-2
CASLPTGHDYGYTF
TGTGCCAGTCTACCGACAGGGCACGACTATGGCTACACCTTC
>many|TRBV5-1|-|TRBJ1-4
CASSLLSVANNEKLFF
TGCGCCAGCAGCTTACTCTCCGTAGCCAATAATGAAAAACTGTTTTTT